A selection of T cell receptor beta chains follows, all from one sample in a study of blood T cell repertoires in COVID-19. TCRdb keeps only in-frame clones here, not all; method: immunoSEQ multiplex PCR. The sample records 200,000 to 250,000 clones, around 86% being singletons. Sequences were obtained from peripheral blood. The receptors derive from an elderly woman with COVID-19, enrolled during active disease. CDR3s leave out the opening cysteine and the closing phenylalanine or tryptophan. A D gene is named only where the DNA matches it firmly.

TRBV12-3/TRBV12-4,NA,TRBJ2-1,ASSFRDYNEQF
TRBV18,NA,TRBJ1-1,ASSPRQEAEAF
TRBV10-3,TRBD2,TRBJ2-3,AIAWTSGSTDTQY
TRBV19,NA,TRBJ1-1,ASTTGGGHTLNTEAF
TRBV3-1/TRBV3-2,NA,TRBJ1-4,ASSPQGTKDEKLF
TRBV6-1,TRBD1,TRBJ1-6,ASSEETGRSPLH
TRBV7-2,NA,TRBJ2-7,ASSPESRYEQY
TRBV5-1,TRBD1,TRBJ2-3,ASSLHRGSTDTQY
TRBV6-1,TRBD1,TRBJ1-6,ASSEVRDRDSPLH
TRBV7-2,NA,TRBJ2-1,ASTWGINEQF
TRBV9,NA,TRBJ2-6,ASSARPGANVLT
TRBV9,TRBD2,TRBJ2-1,ASSVDVAGGHEQF
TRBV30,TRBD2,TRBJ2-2,AWSGASGDSGELF
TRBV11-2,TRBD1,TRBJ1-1,ASSLTGETEAF
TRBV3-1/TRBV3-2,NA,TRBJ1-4,ASSKLGTSEKLF
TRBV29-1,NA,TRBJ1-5,SVGGGADGPQH
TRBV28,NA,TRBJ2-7,ASSHQGYEQY
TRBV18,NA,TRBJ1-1,ASSKAGGEAF
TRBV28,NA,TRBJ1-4,ASRWQGPSNEKLF
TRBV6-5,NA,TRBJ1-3,ASTSGRRLNTIY
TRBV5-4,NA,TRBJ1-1,ASSSPVGGTEAF
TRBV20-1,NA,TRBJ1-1,SARRQGEAF
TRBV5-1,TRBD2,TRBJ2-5,ASSLGGGGVQETQY
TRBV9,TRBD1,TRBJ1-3,ASSTSGDRLRSGNTIY
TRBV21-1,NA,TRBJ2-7,ASSNWAKQGLSYEQY
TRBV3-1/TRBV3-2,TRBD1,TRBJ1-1,ASSPNIRDRASEAF
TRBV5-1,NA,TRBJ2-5,ASSLTHQETQY
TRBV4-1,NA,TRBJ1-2,ASSQGTANYGYT
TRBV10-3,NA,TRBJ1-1,AISQNTEAF
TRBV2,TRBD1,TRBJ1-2,ASSGGLTGGGYT
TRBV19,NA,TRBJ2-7,ASSRESAYEQY
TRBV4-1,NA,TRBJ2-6,ASSHSTAAGSGANVLT
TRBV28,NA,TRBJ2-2,ASSSRRNTGELF
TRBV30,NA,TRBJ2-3,AWEGTAGGTDTQY
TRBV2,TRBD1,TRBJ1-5,ASRGQGSGSYQPQH
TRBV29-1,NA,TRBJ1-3,SVQAGNTIY
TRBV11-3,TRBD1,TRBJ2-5,ASSLGGSQETQY
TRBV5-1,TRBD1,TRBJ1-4,ASSSGTVTNEKLF
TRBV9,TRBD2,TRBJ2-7,ASGGAYEQY
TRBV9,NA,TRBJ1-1,ASSDAPGTEAF
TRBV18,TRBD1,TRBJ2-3,ASSALSGTGGTDTQY
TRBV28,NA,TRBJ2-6,ASSSGAGANVLT
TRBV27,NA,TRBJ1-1,ASSPHREANTEAF
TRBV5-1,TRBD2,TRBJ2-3,ASSLDGGGAGDTQY
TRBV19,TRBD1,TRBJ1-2,ASRDRGRNYGYT
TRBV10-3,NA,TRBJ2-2,AIKKEGTPNTGELF
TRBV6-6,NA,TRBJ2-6,ASTLAAGANVLT
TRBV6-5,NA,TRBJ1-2,ASSRGASGLYGYT
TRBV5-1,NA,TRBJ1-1,ASTTGRCAF
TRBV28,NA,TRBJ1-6,ASSNRDSPLH
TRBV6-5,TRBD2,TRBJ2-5,ASSRKPTSSSTQY
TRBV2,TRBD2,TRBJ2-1,ASTDSGGSSYNEQF
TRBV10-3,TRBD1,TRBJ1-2,AISGDRVSYGYT
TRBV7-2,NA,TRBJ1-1,ASSVRGGASLNTEAF